A selection of T cell receptor beta chains follows, all from one sample in a study of PD-1 blockade in classical Hodgkin lymphoma. The assay was immunoSEQ multiplex PCR, and TCRdb's table has in-frame clones only and misses some. This sample has about 61,000 clones, with over 75% found just once. Sequenced material: peripheral blood mononuclear cells (PBMCs), taken at baseline. The receptors here all came from a human donor with classical Hodgkin lymphoma. Each CDR3 is given with its conserved first and last residue. A D gene is named only where the DNA matches it firmly. Only some rows state a clone size, as once, few, many or a class for expanded clones.

clone_size cdr3_length j_call v_call d_call cdr3_aa cdr3_nt
- 13 TRBJ1-1 TRBV6-6 - CASSYGPTGEAFF TGTGCCAGCAGTTACGGACCGACAGGCGAAGCTTTCTTT
- 13 TRBJ1-1 TRBV5-8 - CASSLILGTEAFF TGTGCCAGCAGCTTGATCTTAGGGACTGAAGCTTTCTTT
- 13 TRBJ1-2 TRBV2 - CASSVGQQRGYTF TGTGCCAGCAGTGTCGGCCAACAGCGGGGCTACACCTTC
- 15 TRBJ1-6 TRBV27 TRBD1 CASSPPGQRDSPLHF TGTGCCAGCAGTCCTCCGGGACAGCGGGATTCACCCCTCCACTTT
- 15 TRBJ2-2 TRBV4-1 TRBD2 CASSQGGANTGGLFF TGCGCCAGCAGCCAGGGAGGGGCGAACACCGGGGGGCTGTTTTTT
- 15 TRBJ1-4 TRBV15 - CATSRATDLGEKLFF TGTGCCACCAGCAGAGCGACAGATCTTGGAGAAAAACTGTTTTTT
- 17 TRBJ2-5 TRBV15 TRBD2 CATSRDGLAGSKETQYF TGTGCCACCAGCAGAGATGGACTAGCGGGCAGCAAAGAGACCCAGTACTTC
few 14 TRBJ1-1 TRBV19 TRBD1 CASSIPGGRTEAFF TGTGCCAGTAGTATCCCAGGGGGGCGCACTGAAGCTTTCTTT
- 11 TRBJ1-6 TRBV30 - CAWNFNSPLHF TGTGCCTGGAACTTTAATTCACCCCTCCACTTT
- 14 TRBJ2-1 TRBV5-1 TRBD2 CASRFSGGANEQFF TGCGCCAGCAGGTTTAGCGGGGGGGCTAATGAGCAGTTCTTC
- 18 TRBJ2-5 TRBV4-1 TRBD2 CASSQDRGLAGGKETQYF TGCGCCAGCAGCCAAGATCGGGGACTAGCGGGGGGGAAAGAGACCCAGTACTTC
once 11 TRBJ2-1 TRBV7-2 - CASSPHNEQFF TGTGCCAGCAGCCCACACAATGAGCAGTTCTTC
- 14 TRBJ1-2 TRBV5-1 - CASSLAQGGFGYTF TGCGCCAGCAGCTTGGCCCAGGGAGGGTTTGGCTACACCTTC
- 14 TRBJ1-4 TRBV19 - CASSIGGYNEKLFF TGTGCCAGTAGTATAGGAGGCTACAATGAAAAACTGTTTTTT
- 11 TRBJ2-5 TRBV2 - CASSGGETQYF TGTGCCAGCAGTGGTGGGGAGACCCAGTACTTC
- 12 TRBJ2-1 TRBV5-4 - CASSSGVGEQFF TGTGCCAGCAGCTCGGGGGTTGGTGAGCAGTTCTTC
- 18 TRBJ2-3 TRBV5-6 TRBD2 CASSLEGLPTRLTDTQYF TGTGCCAGCAGCTTGGAGGGACTACCAACCCGTCTCACAGATACGCAGTATTTT
- 14 TRBJ2-2 TRBV6-5 TRBD2 CASSRLADTGELFF TGTGCCAGCAGCAGGCTAGCGGACACCGGGGAGCTGTTTTTT
- 15 TRBJ2-5 TRBV9 TRBD2 CASSPSSGGGETQYF TGTGCCAGCAGCCCCTCTAGCGGGGGGGGAGAGACCCAGTACTTC
- 16 TRBJ2-3 TRBV9 - CASSVGKPPSTDTQYF TGTGCCAGCAGCGTAGGCAAGCCCCCTAGCACAGATACGCAGTATTTT
- 10 TRBJ2-7 TRBV21-1 - CRVISYEQYF TGCCGGGTGATCTCCTACGAGCAGTACTTC
- 16 TRBJ1-3 TRBV11-3 - CASRHHADQPVNTIYF TGTGCCAGCAGACACCACGCCGATCAGCCCGTCAACACCATATATTTT
- 16 TRBJ2-2 TRBV4-1 - CASSLSLGGRTGELFF TGCGCCAGCAGCCTCTCCTTGGGGGGCCGGACCGGGGAGCTGTTTTTT
- 13 TRBJ2-1 TRBV30 - CAWALGGINEQFF TGTGCCTGGGCTCTTGGAGGGATAAATGAGCAGTTCTTC
- 17 TRBJ2-3 TRBV5-1 - CASSPPRRYPLTDTQYF TGCGCCAGCAGCCCCCCAAGGAGGTACCCTCTCACAGATACGCAGTATTTT
- 19 TRBJ1-2 TRBV4-1 TRBD1 CASSHLVFLGTGLGYGYTF TGCGCCAGCAGCCATTTAGTTTTTCTTGGGACAGGTTTGGGTTATGGCTACACCTTC
- 14 TRBJ1-5 TRBV28 - CASSLARGNQPQHF TGTGCCAGCAGTTTAGCGAGAGGCAATCAGCCCCAGCATTTT
- 15 TRBJ2-5 TRBV5-6 TRBD1 CASSLQQGSFETQYF TGTGCCAGCAGCCTACAACAGGGGAGTTTTGAGACCCAGTACTTC
- 19 TRBJ1-3 TRBV4-1 - CASSQDFEGRVVGRNTIYF TGCGCCAGCAGCCAAGATTTTGAGGGAAGGGTGGTTGGTCGGAACACCATATATTTT
few 15 TRBJ1-1 TRBV13 - CASSLLAAGNTEAFF TGTGCCAGCAGCTTACTCGCGGCAGGTAACACTGAAGCTTTCTTT
- 15 TRBJ1-1 TRBV4-1 - CASSQVQRGNTEAFF TGCGCCAGCAGCCAAGTCCAGCGAGGGAACACTGAAGCTTTCTTT
- 12 TRBJ2-1 TRBV5-4 - CASSLDAIEQFF TGTGCCAGCAGCTTGGATGCCATTGAGCAGTTCTTC
- 14 TRBJ1-3 TRBV28 - CASEGLLSGNTIYF TGTGCCAGCGAGGGCCTTCTCTCTGGAAACACCATATATTTT
- 13 TRBJ1-1 TRBV6-6 - CAAYRRENTEAFF TGTGCCGCGTACAGACGGGAGAACACTGAAGCTTTCTTT
- 13 TRBJ1-2 TRBV14 - CASSLVGGGGYTF TGTGCCAGCAGCCTGGTTGGTGGAGGGGGCTACACCTTC
- 13 TRBJ2-7 TRBV11-2 - CASSLSSGSEQYF TGTGCCAGCAGCCTCTCCTCGGGGTCCGAGCAGTACTTC
- 13 TRBJ1-2 TRBV6-5 - CASRPGPQYDYTF TGTGCCTCCAGACCGGGGCCCCAATACGACTACACCTTC
- 15 TRBJ1-5 TRBV5-5 - CASSWGWGSNQPQHF TGTGCCAGCAGCTGGGGATGGGGGAGCAATCAGCCCCAGCATTTT
- 10 TRBJ1-1 TRBV2 - CASGGTEAFF TGTGCCAGCGGGGGGACTGAAGCTTTCTTT
- 16 TRBJ2-6 TRBV19 - CASSYGRSSGANVLTF TGTGCCAGTAGTTACGGACGGTCCTCTGGGGCCAACGTCCTGACTTTC
- 15 TRBJ2-1 TRBV29-1 TRBD1 CSVGTGNPTTNEQFF TGCAGCGTTGGGACAGGGAATCCTACTACGAATGAGCAGTTCTTC
- 16 TRBJ2-3 TRBV7-6 TRBD1 CASRLGGQGTKDTQYF TGTGCCAGCAGATTAGGGGGACAGGGAACAAAAGATACGCAGTATTTT
- 17 TRBJ2-7 TRBV14 - CASTVDSTRSAVYEQYF TGTGCCAGCACCGTGGACTCAACCCGCTCGGCGGTTTACGAGCAGTACTTC
- 13 TRBJ1-1 TRBV25-1 - CASKDGMNTEAFF TGTGCCAGCAAGGACGGAATGAACACTGAAGCTTTCTTT
- 15 TRBJ2-7 TRBV13 - CASSYTGKTPYEQYF TGTGCCAGCAGCTATACAGGGAAAACCCCCTACGAGCAGTACTTC
- 17 TRBJ2-6 TRBV5-8 TRBD1 CASSLVQGALGANVLTF TGTGCCAGCAGCTTGGTACAGGGGGCGCTTGGGGCCAACGTCCTGACTTTC
- 17 TRBJ1-5 TRBV4-1 - CASSPGKFGQLKQPQHF TGCGCCAGCAGCCCAGGGAAATTTGGACAGCTTAAACAGCCCCAGCATTTT
- 12 TRBJ2-7 TRBV27 TRBD1 CASSTGTGGLYF TGTGCCAGCAGTACCGGGACAGGGGGTTTGTACTTC
- 12 TRBJ1-6 TRBV5-8 - CASSWEVLPLHF TGTGCCAGCAGCTGGGAGGTTCTCCCCCTCCACTTT
- 14 TRBJ1-6 TRBV27 - CASSPARGHSPLHF TGTGCCAGCAGCCCCGCCAGGGGTCATTCACCCCTCCACTTT
- 13 TRBJ1-1 TRBV6-5 - CASREDGNTEAFF TGTGCCAGCAGGGAGGACGGTAACACTGAAGCTTTCTTT
- 15 TRBJ1-1 TRBV5-4 TRBD1 CASSGPGQGFTEAFF TGTGCCAGCAGCGGACCGGGACAGGGGTTTACTGAAGCTTTCTTT
- 15 TRBJ2-7 TRBV5-1 - CASSGRTVPTGEQYF TGCGCCAGCAGCGGCAGGACAGTGCCCACGGGAGAGCAGTACTTC